Reported below is one TCR beta chain. The antigen it binds to is not known. No qualities accompany the bases; no much larger clone lies one base away. TCRbeta CDR3 regions were amplified from genomic DNA using the immunoSEQ Assay, a bias-controlled multiplex PCR. In the source study's methods: The number of nucleated cells in each sample was estimated by amplification of reference gene primers within the assay. To quantify the absolute abundance of each unique TCRbeta CDR3 rearrangement, sequence reads were collapsed and filtered. Productive Simpson clonality was computed per sample as the square root of Simpson's diversity index over productive rearrangements. TCRdb limited this immuneACCESS table to in-frame rearrangements with V and J called. A share of clones is missing; checked studies link under half to unresolved V genes, and the rest is unexplained. V, J and clone size derive from that table, while D and trimming were established from the DNA sequence. In all, the sample holds about 370,000 clones, and 80% to 90% of those were seen once. Over 0.95% of the sample is held by the ten biggest clonotypes.

The CDR3 contains 17 residues, cysteine and phenylalanine counted. Kept here is only the CDR3 DNA, which spans 51 bases and is read in frame from base 1. Ends trimmed: V by 1 base, J by 7 bases; bases unmatched to a gene: 13. The germline V gene provides CDR1 MDHEN and CDR2 SYDVKM. The source of the sample is a study of blood T cell repertoires in COVID-19 (dated by TCRdb to the early 2020s). In the study overall: Collaborator samples came from the United States, Italy and Spain and covered acute and convalescent phases of COVID-19. Where available, HLA class I and class II types were obtained from metadata supplied by the sample provider rather than from assay-based typing. The prospective study material was composed of cDNA or gDNA derived from T cells, B-cell-depleted T cells, or PBMCs. The samples were drawn from the first 160 participants of the ongoing ImmuneRACE study and from 1,254 subjects provided by 6 global collaborators. The dataset comprised deeply sampled blood TCRbeta repertoires from subjects exposed to, actively infected with, or recovered from COVID-19. The repertoires were released in a freely available public database intended as a resource for research on the immune response to SARS-CoV-2. Nearly every sample came with metadata listing a de-identified subject ID, COVID-19 status, age in years and sex. Study-level results and caveats: How much clinical and demographic metadata was included differed by source and by participant, and the metadata was provided uncurated.

Enrolling through a virtual design, the prospective study's participants ranged in age from roughly 18 to 90 years and lived across about two dozen United States geographic areas. To assign participants to cohorts, the prospective study relied on clinical history that participants themselves reported in a screening survey and a study questionnaire. Recovered participants in ImmuneRACE Cohort 3 were defined as having two consecutive negative NP/OP PCR tests, clearance from a healthcare professional, or resolution of symptoms. Each participant in the prospective study had whole blood, serum and a nasopharyngeal or oropharyngeal swab collected by mobile phlebotomists. Over a roughly 2-month period, participants in the prospective study had the option of providing additional blood draws and questionnaires. Before DNA extraction, prospective study blood samples were shipped either frozen or at room temperature.

This TCR was recovered from a man younger than 30 who had recovered from COVID-19. The chain links TRBV28 with TRBJ2-1, and TRBD2 matches 7 of the central bases. The source material was PBMCs or T cells enriched from blood (not recorded which). The nucleotides read TGTGCCAGCAGTTTATATGCTAGCGGTAAGGCAAGGAATGAGCAGTTCTTC. Translated, this gives CASSLYASGKARNEQFF.